The 25 T cell receptor beta chains listed next were all sequenced from one sample in a study of blood T cell repertoires in COVID-19. Only in-frame clones appear in the TCRdb table, and some are missing; sequencing was by immunoSEQ multiplex PCR. This table has 250,000 or so clones, roughly 77% appearing once. What was sequenced was peripheral blood. The receptor source for this set is a woman aged 80 or over with acute or convalescent COVID-19.

This clone was seen only once. The chain has TRBV6-5 and TRBJ1-6; 7 bases agree with TRBD1. CDR1 is MNHEY and CDR2 is SVGAGI in the germline V gene. The CDR3 loop spans 14 amino acids. The V segment lost 2 bases and the J segment 10 bases; nucleotides outside the gene matches: 5. Written as DNA, the CDR3 is TGTGCCAGCAGTTACGGACAGGTGTACTCACCCCTCCACTTT. Translated, it gives CASSYGQVYSPLHF.

In DNA form, the CDR3 reads TGCGCCAGCAGCTTGGATACAGCGGGGTTGGGGGCTTTCTTT. Its protein product is CASSLDTAGLGAFF. The rearrangement uses TRBV5-1 and TRBJ1-1; D unresolved. This CDR3 spans 14 amino acids. CDR1 SGHRS and CDR2 YFSETQ come from the germline V gene. Trimming pared 0 bases from V and 11 bases from J, leaving 17 bases between. Filled out from reference TRBV5-1 and TRBJ1-1, the complete variable domain reads KAGVTQTPRYLIKTRGQQVTLSCSPISGHRSVSWYQQTPGQGLQFLFEYFSETQRNKGNFPGRFSGRQFSNSRSEMNVSTLELGDSALYLCASSLDTAGLGAFFGQGTRLTVV.

V is TRBV5-6 and J is TRBJ2-1, with 10 bases matching TRBD2. Germline V gene data show CDR1 as SGHDT and CDR2 as YYEEEE. The length of the CDR3 is 15 residues. Trimming removed 4 bases from V and 6 bases from J; junction bases left unmatched: 7. Here the CDR3 DNA reads TGTGCCAGCAGCCCTCAGCTAGCGGGGGCCAATGAGCAGTTCTTC. It translates to CASSPQLAGANEQFF.

V usage is TRBV9 and J usage is TRBJ2-1; the match to TRBD2 covers 14 bases. Per germline, CDR1 SGDLS and CDR2 YYNGEE. The CDR3 contains 16 residues. Germline trimming cut 0 bases from V and 5 bases from J; bases unmatched to any gene: 1. The CDR3: CASSVGLAGGDNEQFF. The CDR3 bases are TGTGCCAGCAGCGTAGGACTAGCGGGAGGGGACAATGAGCAGTTCTTC.

The chain recombines TRBV7-9 with TRBJ1-2; 7 bases agree with TRBD1. This CDR3 is 14 amino acids long. Germline CDR1 SEHNR, CDR2 FQNEAQ (reference sequence). V trimming: 5 bases; J trimming: 2 bases; junction bases outside the gene matches: 5. The CDR3, as DNA: TGTGCCAGCAGCCCGGACAGGATCAACTATGGCTACACCTTC. Translating it yields CASSPDRINYGYTF.

The genes are TRBV18 and TRBJ2-2, with TRBD1 matching over 10 bases. Germline lookup yields CDR1 KGHSH and CDR2 LQKENI. The CDR3 spans 16 residues. The trim removed 3 bases at V and 5 bases at J, leaving 6 bases unmatched. The CDR3 sequence: CASSPRQGARTGELFF. The CDR3 bases are TGTGCCAGCTCACCGAGACAGGGGGCGAGGACCGGGGAGCTGTTTTTT.

About this clone itself: The junction departs from germline at one end; a sequencing error may be responsible. Distinct nucleotide sequences in the sample also encode this CDR3. The genes are TRBV6-5 and TRBJ1-2; D gene ambiguous. Germline CDR1 MNHEY, CDR2 SVGAGI. The CDR3 covers 12 residues. The CDR3 coding sequence is TGTGCCAGCAGCTCCCCTAATTATGGCTACACCTTC. Protein sequence: CASSSPNYGYTF.

This clone was found a few times. The CDR3 DNA is TGTGCCAGCAGGAGGGACTTTAATTCACCCCTCCACTTT. Its protein product is CASRRDFNSPLHF. The chain recombines TRBV6-4 with TRBJ1-6; possible D gene TRBD1, 5 bases. The CDR3 contains 13 residues. Germline CDR1 MRHNA, CDR2 SNTAGT. V was shortened by 6 bases and J by 6 bases, with 9 bases between the two germline ends.

This rearrangement joins TRBV7-9 to TRBJ1-2; 8 bases are a match to TRBD1. The junction had 5 bases not matched to a gene; V was cut back by 5 bases and J by 6 bases. The CDR3 sequence is 13 residues long. The germline CDR1 and CDR2 sequences are SEHNR and FQNEAQ (reference sequence). Written as DNA, the CDR3 is TGTGCCAGCAGCCCCCAGGGGGCTAATGGCTACACCTTC. This codes for CASSPQGANGYTF.

The chain uses TRBV7-6 and TRBJ2-5; 10 positions match TRBD2. CDR1 is SGHVS, CDR2 FNYEAQ, per germline. The length of the CDR3 is 14 residues. The ends lost 5 bases at V and 6 bases at J; junction bases unmatched: 6. In nucleotides, the CDR3 is TGTGCCAGCAGCCCTAGAGCGGGAGGGCAGACCCAGTACTTC. This codes for CASSPRAGGQTQYF.

This clone has a handful of counts. The chain uses TRBV3-1 (or the pseudogene TRBV3-2) and TRBJ2-7; 7 positions agree with TRBD1. The junction had 9 bases not matched to a gene; V was cut back by 4 bases and J by 9 bases. CDR3 length: 13 amino acids. Germline V lookup: CDR1 LGHDT, CDR2 YNNKEL (reference sequence). CDR3 in DNA: TGTGCCAGCAGCCCTGGACAGGCTTCGGTGCAGTACTTC. Translated: CASSPGQASVQYF.

This chain joins TRBV3-1 (or the pseudogene TRBV3-2) and TRBJ1-2, with D possibly being TRBD1 (5 bases). The CDR3 loop spans 15 amino acids. Trimming left V 1 base short and J 6 bases short, with 15 bases between. Germline V CDR1 and CDR2: LGHDT, YNNKEL (reference sequence). The chain's CDR3 is CASSQGAGTWDGYTF. In DNA, the CDR3 is TGTGCCAGCAGCCAAGGAGCAGGGACTTGGGATGGCTACACCTTC.

The rearrangement links TRBV28 to TRBJ1-3; possible D gene TRBD1, 6 bases. The ends were cut back, 6 bases at V and 2 bases at J, with 14 bases in the middle. CDR1 is MDHEN and CDR2 is SYDVKM in the germline V gene. CDR3 size: 15 residues. The CDR3 DNA is TGTGCCAGCAGCCAAGGGGGGGTGGCTGGAAACACCATATATTTT. It codes for CASSQGGVAGNTIYF.

The chain has TRBV7-9 and TRBJ1-2; TRBD1 aligns across 7 bases. Trimming removed 1 base from V and 9 bases from J; junction bases left unmatched: 8. The CDR3 has 14 residues. CDR1 is SEHNR, CDR2 FQNEAQ, per germline (reference sequence). CDR3: CASSLGQGMIRYTF. CDR3 sequence (DNA): TGTGCCAGCAGCTTAGGACAGGGAATGATTCGCTACACCTTC.

The chain is built from TRBV28 and TRBJ1-2, with D unresolved. Germline V gene lookup returns CDR1 MDHEN and CDR2 SYDVKM. The CDR3 is 11 residues long. V was shortened by 5 bases and J by 6 bases, with 7 bases between the two germline ends. In DNA form, the CDR3 reads TGTGCCAGCAGTCCTTCTCATGGCTACACCTTC. Amino acid sequence: CASSPSHGYTF.

The chain uses TRBV24-1 and TRBJ1-2; D remains unclear. V lost 9 bases to trimming and J lost 5 bases, with 9 bases between them. The CDR3 covers 11 residues. Germline values: CDR1 KGHDR, CDR2 SFDVKD. The CDR3, as DNA: TGTGCCACCGCCGGAGGATATGGCTACACCTTC. This encodes CATAGGYGYTF.

This clone appeared once. The V call is TRBV5-1, the J call TRBJ2-5; 9 bases fit TRBD1. The CDR3 contains 15 residues. Germline CDR1 is SGHRS and CDR2 is YFSETQ. J was trimmed by 4 bases and V by 4 bases; bases with no gene match: 8. The chain's CDR3 is CASSPREDRGETQYF. The CDR3 DNA follows: TGCGCCAGCAGCCCCAGGGAGGACAGGGGAGAGACCCAGTACTTC.

The chain couples TRBV5-5 to TRBJ2-5, with D tentatively TRBD2 (5 bases). The CDR3 loop spans 14 amino acids. Germline CDR1 is SGHKS and CDR2 is YYEKEE (reference sequence). V was shortened by 4 bases and J by 5 bases, with 15 bases between the two germline ends. The CDR3 loop reads CASSPSGVGETQYF. The DNA of the CDR3 is TGTGCCAGCAGCCCAAGCGGAGTGGGGGAGACCCAGTACTTC.

The CDR3 spells CASSAGLTLGEQYF. CDR3 nucleotide sequence: TGTGCCAGCTCCGCGGGTCTGACCCTCGGCGAGCAGTACTTC. The rearrangement links TRBV18 to TRBJ2-7; tentatively, D is TRBD2 (5 bases). This CDR3 is 14 amino acids long. Per the germline V gene, CDR1 is KGHSH and CDR2 is LQKENI. V lost 6 bases and J 6 bases, leaving 18 bases between the germline ends.

This clone has more than one count but fewer than ten. The V gene is TRBV10-1, the J gene TRBJ1-2; TRBD1 agrees at 10 bases. Germline V gene lookup returns CDR1 WNHNN and CDR2 SYGVQD (reference sequence). V lost 5 bases, J lost 5 bases, and 11 bases stayed unmatched. The CDR3 totals 16 residues. The CDR3 sequence is CASSLSTPGQGYGYTF. The CDR3 DNA sequence: TGCGCCAGCAGTCTCTCTACACCGGGACAGGGGTATGGCTACACCTTC.

This clone was seen a handful of times. The rearrangement joins TRBV10-1 to TRBJ1-1; maybe TRBD1 (5 bases). The CDR3 length is 13 residues. Germline CDR1 is WNHNN and CDR2 is SYGVQD (reference sequence). Trimming took 0 bases from V and 6 from J, leaving 8 bases between them. As DNA, the CDR3 is TGCGCCAGCAGTGAGTCGTGGGGCTCTGAAGCTTTCTTT. This translates into CASSESWGSEAFF.

In DNA, the CDR3 is TGTGCCAGCAGCCTCTCGACAGGGGAGAGCTATGGCTACACCTTC. This translates into CASSLSTGESYGYTF. The V gene is TRBV7-8, the J gene TRBJ1-2; 8 nucleotides align to TRBD1. J was trimmed by 4 bases and V by 5 bases; bases with no gene match: 9. CDR3 length equals 15 residues. CDR1 is SGHVS, CDR2 FQNEAQ, per germline.

The J gene is TRBJ2-5, the V gene TRBV5-1, with D perhaps TRBD2 (5 bases). The CDR3 length is 14 residues. The germline gives CDR1 SGHRS, CDR2 YFSETQ. Trimming removed 8 bases at V and 3 bases at J, with 17 bases between. The CDR3 region is CASVQPEREETQYF. CDR3 nucleotides: TGCGCCAGTGTCCAACCTGAGAGGGAAGAGACCCAGTACTTC.

This rearrangement joins TRBV5-1 to TRBJ2-7; 7 bases line up with TRBD1. This CDR3 comprises 14 residues. Trimming cost V 0 bases and J 1 base; bases outside gene matches: 1. Germline V gives CDR1 SGHRS, CDR2 YFSETQ. The CDR3 loop reads CASSLGDRSYEQYF. In nucleotides, the CDR3 is TGCGCCAGCAGCTTGGGGGACAGATCCTACGAGCAGTACTTC.

This clone was counted only a few times. The rearrangement joins TRBV2 to TRBJ2-1; TRBD1 aligns across 9 bases. With 8 bases clipped from V and 10 bases from J, the junction kept 15 bases outside the gene matches. The CDR3 is 15 amino acids. Germline-derived CDR1 and CDR2 are SNHLY and FYNNEI. CDR3 bases: TGTGCCAGCGGGAAGGAAGGGACAGGGTTAGAAGAGCAGTTCTTC. It is translated as CASGKEGTGLEEQFF. Full variable domain (missing parts from reference TRBV2 and TRBJ2-1): EPEVTQTPSHQVTQMGQEVILRCVPISNHLYFYWYRQILGQKVEFLVSFYNNEISEKSEIFDDQFSVERPDGSNFTLKIRSTKLEDSAMYFCASGKEGTGLEEQFFGPGTRLTVL.